This is a list of T cell receptor beta chains from one sample in a study of blood T cell repertoires in COVID-19. The assay was immunoSEQ multiplex PCR, and TCRdb's table has in-frame clones only and misses some. The sample lists roughly 170,000 clones, about 85% occurring once. The specimen was PBMCs or T cells enriched from blood (not recorded which). Source of these receptors: a woman between 40 and 55 years old with acute COVID-19. Each CDR3 is given with its conserved first and last residue. The D gene is left open where the match is weak. Expanded clones are given a class, and other clones once, few, many or no size at all.

TRBV5-6	TRBJ1-6	-	once	CASSLEDGVNSPLHF	TGTGCCAGCAGCTTGGAGGACGGGGTTAATTCACCCCTCCACTTT
TRBV7-9	TRBJ1-1	-	-	CASSLLEGNTEAFF	TGTGCCAGCAGCTTACTCGAGGGGAACACTGAAGCTTTCTTT
TRBV6-1	TRBJ2-7	TRBD2	-	CASSGRTSGSSYEQYF	TGTGCCAGCAGTGGCCGGACTAGCGGAAGCTCCTACGAGCAGTACTTC
TRBV19	TRBJ1-2	TRBD1	-	CASSATTGNYGYTF	TGTGCCAGTAGTGCTACGACAGGGAACTATGGCTACACCTTC
TRBV3-1/TRBV3-2	TRBJ1-3	-	-	CASRSRGSGNTIYF	TGTGCCAGCAGATCAAGGGGTTCCGGAAACACCATATATTTT
TRBV24-1	TRBJ2-7	-	-	CATSDAGEGGEQYF	TGTGCCACCAGTGATGCCGGGGAGGGGGGCGAGCAGTACTTC
TRBV5-1	TRBJ2-2	TRBD1	-	CASSSGTANTGELFF	TGCGCCAGCAGCTCGGGGACAGCGAACACCGGGGAGCTGTTTTTT
TRBV3-1/TRBV3-2	TRBJ1-2	-	-	CASSQGSGQRNYGYTF	TGTGCCAGCAGCCAAGGGAGTGGACAAAGAAACTATGGCTACACCTTC
TRBV7-9	TRBJ2-3	-	-	CASSLARLASDTQYF	TGTGCCAGCAGCTTAGCCCGGCTAGCGTCCGATACGCAGTATTTT
TRBV29-1	TRBJ1-3	-	-	CSVTTAGNTIYF	TGCAGCGTCACGACAGCTGGAAACACCATATATTTT
TRBV4-1	TRBJ2-7	-	once	CASSQDGRGRGLNEQYF	TGCGCCAGCAGCCAAGACGGGAGGGGGAGGGGGCTGAACGAGCAGTACTTC
TRBV6-2/TRBV6-3	TRBJ1-5	-	many	CASSYGRERGNQPQHF	TGTGCCAGCAGTTATGGGAGGGAGAGGGGCAATCAGCCCCAGCATTTT
TRBV15	TRBJ1-5	-	-	CATSRLKNQPQHF	TGTGCCACCTCCAGGCTTAAGAATCAGCCCCAGCATTTT
TRBV9	TRBJ2-3	TRBD2	-	CASSVGSSGRIDTQYF	TGTGCCAGCAGCGTAGGCTCTAGCGGGAGAATAGATACGCAGTATTTT
TRBV5-6	TRBJ2-7	TRBD2	once	CASSSLVTSGIYEQYF	TGTGCCAGCAGCTCGCTAGTAACTAGCGGGATATACGAGCAGTACTTC
TRBV5-1	TRBJ2-5	-	-	CASSLAGLLGGTQYF	TGCGCCAGCAGCTTGGCCGGACTCCTAGGGGGGACCCAGTACTTC
TRBV30	TRBJ2-1	TRBD2	-	CAWGLAGGPSQFF	TGTGCCTGGGGACTAGCGGGAGGGCCATCGCAGTTCTTC
TRBV5-6	TRBJ2-5	TRBD2	-	CASSLVTSGVQETQYF	TGTGCCAGCAGCTTGGTGACTAGCGGGGTACAAGAGACCCAGTACTTC
TRBV28	TRBJ2-7	-	-	CASSFTYEQYF	TGTGCCAGCAGTTTCACCTACGAGCAGTACTTC
TRBV6-5	TRBJ1-1	-	-	CASSYRQNTEAFF	TGTGCCAGCAGTTACAGACAGAACACTGAAGCTTTCTTT
TRBV5-4	TRBJ1-1	-	-	CASSLGFDANTEAFF	TGTGCCAGCAGCCTCGGGTTTGACGCGAACACTGAAGCTTTCTTT
TRBV27	TRBJ1-1	-	-	CASSSRQNTEAFF	TGTGCCAGCAGTTCCAGACAAAACACTGAAGCTTTCTTT
TRBV9	TRBJ1-6	-	many	CASSVAGRASYNSPLHF	TGTGCCAGCAGCGTGGCGGGGAGGGCCTCCTATAATTCACCCCTCCACTTT
TRBV2	TRBJ2-3	TRBD2	-	CASSAGGPLFTDTQYF	TGTGCCAGCAGCGCGGGAGGGCCCCTTTTCACAGATACGCAGTATTTT
TRBV15	TRBJ2-5	TRBD1	-	CATSRLQGVQETQYF	TGTGCCACCAGCAGATTACAGGGGGTGCAAGAGACCCAGTACTTC
TRBV2	TRBJ1-2	-	few	CASSDLGGLYGYTF	TGTGCCAGCAGTGATCTGGGGGGACTCTATGGCTACACCTTC
TRBV10-3	TRBJ2-3	TRBD1	once	CAMGVGTGVTDTQYF	TGTGCCATGGGAGTCGGGACAGGGGTCACAGATACGCAGTATTTT
TRBV7-8	TRBJ1-4	TRBD1	-	CASSLDGTAPEKLFF	TGTGCCAGCAGCTTAGACGGGACAGCCCCTGAAAAACTGTTTTTT
TRBV27	TRBJ2-1	TRBD2	-	CASSLSLAGGRNEQFF	TGTGCCAGCAGTTTATCGCTAGCGGGAGGGCGTAATGAGCAGTTCTTC
TRBV2	TRBJ1-5	TRBD1	-	CASSEAEDRVGQPQHF	TGTGCCAGCAGTGAAGCCGAAGACAGGGTAGGGCAGCCCCAGCATTTT
TRBV5-4	TRBJ1-3	-	-	CASSFESGNTIYF	TGTGCCAGCAGCTTCGAGTCTGGAAACACCATATATTTT
TRBV6-6	TRBJ2-5	-	once	CASSYSGQPKETQYF	TGTGCCAGCAGTTACTCCGGACAGCCAAAAGAGACCCAGTACTTC
TRBV3-1/TRBV3-2	TRBJ2-3	-	-	CASSQGGTDTQYF	TGTGCCAGCAGCCAGGGGGGAACAGATACGCAGTATTTT
TRBV7-9	TRBJ1-1	TRBD1	-	CASSLAGTGGLNTEAFF	TGTGCCAGCAGCTTAGCGGGGACAGGGGGATTGAACACTGAAGCTTTCTTT
TRBV5-4	TRBJ1-4	TRBD1	-	CASQMDRSSQKLFF	TGTGCCAGCCAAATGGACAGGAGTAGCCAAAAACTGTTTTTT
TRBV7-9	TRBJ1-4	-	-	CASSFGTSPNEKLFF	TGTGCCAGCAGCTTCGGGACATCACCTAATGAAAAACTGTTTTTT
TRBV9	TRBJ2-1	TRBD2	-	CASSVAAGANNEQFF	TGTGCCAGCAGCGTAGCGGCGGGAGCAAACAATGAGCAGTTCTTC
TRBV18	TRBJ2-5	TRBD1	-	CASSPRQGEETQYF	TGTGCCAGCTCACCTAGACAGGGTGAAGAGACCCAGTACTTC
TRBV5-4	TRBJ2-2	TRBD1	-	CASRRTGGFTDTGELFF	TGTGCCAGCAGGAGGACAGGGGGCTTTACGGACACCGGGGAGCTGTTTTTT
TRBV7-9	TRBJ1-2	-	-	CASSLGADSQGSGYTF	TGTGCCAGCAGCTTAGGGGCGGACAGTCAAGGATCTGGCTACACCTTC
TRBV3-1/TRBV3-2	TRBJ2-2	TRBD2	-	CASSQGLAGTGELFF	TGTGCCAGCAGCCAAGGACTAGCGGGAACCGGGGAGCTGTTTTTT
TRBV6-5	TRBJ1-2	TRBD1	-	CASSPGQGVGGYTF	TGTGCCAGCAGCCCCGGACAGGGGGTGGGAGGCTACACCTTC
TRBV3-1/TRBV3-2	TRBJ2-2	TRBD2	-	CASSLAGATNTGELFF	TGTGCCAGCAGCCTAGCGGGGGCCACGAACACCGGGGAGCTGTTTTTT
TRBV5-4	TRBJ2-7	-	few	CASSLDRQGVEQYF	TGTGCCAGCAGCTTGGATCGGCAGGGCGTCGAGCAGTACTTC
TRBV10-2	TRBJ1-5	TRBD1	-	CASSQGGLGTSQHF	TGCGCCAGCTCCCAGGGGGGTCTTGGGACGTCCCAGCATTTT
TRBV6-6	TRBJ1-6	-	-	CASSYSGYNNSPLHF	TGTGCCAGCAGTTACTCCGGGTATAATAATTCACCCCTCCACTTT
TRBV28	TRBJ2-6	-	-	CASSVRNSGANVLTF	TGTGCCAGCAGTGTCAGGAACTCTGGGGCCAACGTCCTGACTTTC
TRBV5-1	TRBJ1-3	-	-	CASSLSVAGAGISGNTIYF	TGCGCCAGCAGCTTGTCGGTGGCTGGTGCAGGAATCTCTGGAAACACCATATATTTT
TRBV13	TRBJ2-7	-	-	CASSARQLPYEQYF	TGTGCCAGCAGCGCGAGGCAGCTACCCTACGAGCAGTACTTC
TRBV9	TRBJ2-5	TRBD2	-	CASSVGLAGGETQYF	TGTGCCAGCAGCGTAGGACTAGCGGGGGGAGAGACCCAGTACTTC
TRBV7-2	TRBJ2-7	-	once	CASSLWGEGGHEQYF	TGTGCCAGCAGCTTATGGGGGGAGGGGGGCCACGAGCAGTACTTC
TRBV5-1	TRBJ2-3	TRBD1	once	CASSYSGGRVTDTQYF	TGCGCCAGCAGCTACTCAGGGGGTAGGGTGACAGATACGCAGTATTTT
TRBV5-6	TRBJ1-1	-	-	CASSGYGKRVTEAFF	TGTGCCAGCAGCGGCTACGGGAAGCGGGTAACTGAAGCTTTCTTT